This T cell receptor beta chain was sequenced for a study of blood T cell repertoires in COVID-19. The CDR3 totals 13 residues. V lost 7 bases and J 6 bases, leaving 18 bases between the germline ends. Germline V gene sequence: CDR1 SQVTM, CDR2 ANQGSEA. In the study's own analysis: How many nucleated cells were present was estimated from reference gene primer amplification. Assay: immunoSEQ multiplex PCR; the TCRdb copy retains only in-frame clones and omits some. V, J and clone size reflect that table, while D and trimming were determined from the DNA. Seen here are more than 300,000 clones, roughly 90% observed once, and the top ten hold approximately 7.4%.

The TCR sequence derives from a woman aged 65 to 85 with COVID-19, enrolled during active disease. The specimen was peripheral blood. The gene calls are TRBV29-1 and TRBJ1-2; D uncertain. The CDR3 loop is CSAESGGRDGYTF. CDR3 nucleotide sequence: TGCAGCGCGGAGTCGGGAGGTAGGGATGGCTACACCTTC.